The T cell receptor beta chain described here comes from a study of T cell responses to AZD1222 COVID-19 vaccine. The method was immunoSEQ multiplex PCR; TCRdb's version includes in-frame clones alone and lacks a portion of them. The data contain around 180,000 clones, about nine tenths of them seen just once; the ten biggest clones take up roughly 2.8%. Study results and limitations: Reports indicate that nearly half of spike-specific TCRs are directed at unmutated variant regions. The study found vaccine-associated CD4 TCRs spanning spike, dominant at 160-218 and 743-854.

To note about this clone: No antigen is known for it.

In germline, CDR1 is SGHDT, CDR2 YYEEEE. V was clipped by 4 bases and J by 1 base, with 17 bases between them. This CDR3 comprises 16 residues. The V call is TRBV5-6, the J call TRBJ1-2, with D unresolved. The starting material was peripheral blood, obtained on day 0 of AZD1222 vaccination. This clonotype was obtained from an adult in good health. Here the CDR3 DNA reads TGTGCCAGCAGCACATCGGTTACCGGGAGTAACTATGGCTACACCTTC. It codes for CASSTSVTGSNYGYTF. Full variable domain (remainder filled in from reference TRBV5-6 and TRBJ1-2): DAGVTQSPTHLIKTRGQQVTLRCSPKSGHDTVSWYQQALGQGPQFIFQYYEEEERQRGNFPDRFSGHQFPNYSSELNVNALLLGDSALYLCASSTSVTGSNYGYTFGSGTRLTVV.